This TCR beta chain derives from a study of blood T cell repertoires in COVID-19. Trimming left V 3 bases short and J 2 bases short, with 2 bases between. Germline V gene sequence: CDR1 SEHNR, CDR2 FQNEAQ (reference sequence). The CDR3 sequence is 12 residues long. Here immunoSEQ multiplex PCR was the method, and the copy in TCRdb shows in-frame clones only, minus some. The repertoire includes about 34,000 clones, 75% of them detected once, and roughly 14% sits in the top ten. Sequencing was carried out using peripheral blood. V gene TRBV7-9 combines with J gene TRBJ1-3; D is undetermined. The clonotype comes from a man older than 75 with active or convalescent COVID-19. For the CDR3, the DNA is TGTGCCAGCAGCTTCGCTGGAAACACCATATATTTT. Encoded protein: CASSFAGNTIYF.